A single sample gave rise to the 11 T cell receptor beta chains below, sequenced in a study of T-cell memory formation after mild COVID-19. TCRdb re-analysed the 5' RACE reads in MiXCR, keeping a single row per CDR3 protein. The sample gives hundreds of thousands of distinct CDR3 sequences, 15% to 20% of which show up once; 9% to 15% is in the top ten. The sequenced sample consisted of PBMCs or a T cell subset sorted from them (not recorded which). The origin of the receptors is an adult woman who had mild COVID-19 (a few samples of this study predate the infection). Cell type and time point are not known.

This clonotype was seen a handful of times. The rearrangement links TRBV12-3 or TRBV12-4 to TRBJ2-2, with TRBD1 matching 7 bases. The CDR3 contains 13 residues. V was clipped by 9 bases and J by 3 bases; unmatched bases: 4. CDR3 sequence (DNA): TGTGCCAGTTCGACAGGGTACACCGGGGAGCTGTTTTTT. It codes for CASSTGYTGELFF.

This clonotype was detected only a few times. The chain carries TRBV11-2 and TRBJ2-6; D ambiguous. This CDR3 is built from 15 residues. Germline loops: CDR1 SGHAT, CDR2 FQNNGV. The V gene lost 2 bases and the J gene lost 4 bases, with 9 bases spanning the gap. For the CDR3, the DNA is TGTGCCAGCAGCTTATGGCAGGCCGGGGCCAACGTCCTGACTTTC. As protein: CASSLWQAGANVLTF.

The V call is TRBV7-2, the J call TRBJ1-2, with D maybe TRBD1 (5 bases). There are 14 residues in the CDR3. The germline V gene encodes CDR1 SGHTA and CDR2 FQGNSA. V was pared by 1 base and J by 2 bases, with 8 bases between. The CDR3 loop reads CASSLGRENYGYTF. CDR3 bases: TGTGCCAGCAGCTTAGGCAGGGAAAACTATGGCTACACCTTC.

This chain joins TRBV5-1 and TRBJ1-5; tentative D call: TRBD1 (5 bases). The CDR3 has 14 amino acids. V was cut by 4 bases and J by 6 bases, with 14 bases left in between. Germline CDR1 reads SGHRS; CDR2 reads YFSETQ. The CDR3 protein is CASSDGTGIQPQHF. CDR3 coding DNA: TGCGCCAGCAGCGACGGGACGGGTATTCAGCCCCAGCATTTT.

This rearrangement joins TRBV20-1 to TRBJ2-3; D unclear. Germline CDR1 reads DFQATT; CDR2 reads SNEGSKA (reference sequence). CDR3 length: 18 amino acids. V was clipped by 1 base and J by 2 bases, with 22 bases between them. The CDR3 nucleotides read TGCAGTGCTAGAGGATATAGAGAGGACCGGCGGCACACAGATACGCAGTATTTT. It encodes CSARGYREDRRHTDTQYF.

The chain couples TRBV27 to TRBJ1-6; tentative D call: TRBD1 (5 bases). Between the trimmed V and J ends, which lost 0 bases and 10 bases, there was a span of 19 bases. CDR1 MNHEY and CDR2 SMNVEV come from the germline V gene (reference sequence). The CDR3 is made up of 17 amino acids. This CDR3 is CASSLSIPGGSWSPLHF. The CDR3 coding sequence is TGTGCCAGCAGTTTATCGATTCCGGGGGGAAGTTGGTCACCCCTCCACTTT.

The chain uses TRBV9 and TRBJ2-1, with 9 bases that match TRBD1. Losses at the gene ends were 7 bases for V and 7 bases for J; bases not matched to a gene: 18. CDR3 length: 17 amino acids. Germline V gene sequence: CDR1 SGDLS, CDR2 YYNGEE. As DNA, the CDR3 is TGTGCCAGCGGAGTAACACCGGGACAGGGTTTAGGGAATGAGCAGTTCTTC. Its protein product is CASGVTPGQGLGNEQFF.

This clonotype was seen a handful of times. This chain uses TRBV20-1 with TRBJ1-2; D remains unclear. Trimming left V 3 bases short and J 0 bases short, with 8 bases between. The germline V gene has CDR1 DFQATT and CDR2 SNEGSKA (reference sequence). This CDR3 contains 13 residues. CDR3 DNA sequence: TGCAGTGCTAGTCGGCAGACTAACTATGGCTACACCTTC. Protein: CSASRQTNYGYTF.

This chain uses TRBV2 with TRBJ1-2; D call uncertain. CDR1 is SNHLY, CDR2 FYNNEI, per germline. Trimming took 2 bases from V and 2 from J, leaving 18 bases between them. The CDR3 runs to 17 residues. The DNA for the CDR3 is TGTGCCAGCAGTGAAAGGCTGTGGGCGACCTCCAACTATGGCTACACCTTC. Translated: CASSERLWATSNYGYTF.

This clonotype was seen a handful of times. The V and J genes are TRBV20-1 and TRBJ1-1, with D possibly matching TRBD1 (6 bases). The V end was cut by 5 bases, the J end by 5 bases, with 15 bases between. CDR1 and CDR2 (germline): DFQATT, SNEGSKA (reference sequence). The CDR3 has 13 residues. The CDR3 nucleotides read TGCAGTGCTCCACTTCGGACAGATACTGAAGCTTTCTTT. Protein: CSAPLRTDTEAFF.

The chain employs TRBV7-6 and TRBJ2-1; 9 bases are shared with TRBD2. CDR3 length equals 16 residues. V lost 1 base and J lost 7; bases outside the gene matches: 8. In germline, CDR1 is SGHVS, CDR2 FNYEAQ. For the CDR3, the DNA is TGTGCCAGCAGCTTAGGGGTAGGACTAGCGACGAATGAGCAGTTCTTC. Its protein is CASSLGVGLATNEQFF.